Sequencing of this TCR beta chain was carried out in a study of blood T cells in healthy people across ages. Findings and caveats of the study: Estimates drawn from one million T cells were deemed to understate diversity.

Germline CDR1 is SGHRS and CDR2 is YFSETQ. There are 16 residues in the CDR3. J gave up 5 bases and V 3 bases, and 10 bases lay outside the gene matches. Next came a second PCR, run for about 6 to 12 cycles, which used a sample-barcoded 5' primer along with a J-beta primer mix. TCRdb re-derived calls from the 5' RACE reads in MiXCR, one entry per CDR3 protein. Here the sample spans 1.5 million to 2 million distinct CDR3 sequences, 28% being singletons. To note about this clonotype: Its cognate antigen is unknown.

This sequence originates from a woman under 40 in good health. The V and J genes are TRBV5-1 and TRBJ1-5; TRBD1 matches at 8 bases. Sequenced sample: blood. CDR3 bases: TGCGCCAGCAGCTGGGGGGACAGGAGGCTTGATCAGCCCCAGCATTTT. The encoded protein is CASSWGDRRLDQPQHF.